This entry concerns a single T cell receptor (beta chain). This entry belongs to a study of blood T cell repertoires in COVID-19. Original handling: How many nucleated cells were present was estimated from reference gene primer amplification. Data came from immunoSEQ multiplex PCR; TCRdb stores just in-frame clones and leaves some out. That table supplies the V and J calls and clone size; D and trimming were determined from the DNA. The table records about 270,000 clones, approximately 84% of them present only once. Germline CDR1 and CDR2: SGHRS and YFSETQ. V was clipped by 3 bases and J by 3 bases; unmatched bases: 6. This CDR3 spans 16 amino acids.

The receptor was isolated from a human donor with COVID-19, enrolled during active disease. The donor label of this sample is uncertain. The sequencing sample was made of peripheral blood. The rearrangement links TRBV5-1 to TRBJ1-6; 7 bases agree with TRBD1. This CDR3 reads CASSSGQTVYNSPLHF. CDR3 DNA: TGCGCCAGCAGCTCGGGACAGACAGTCTATAATTCACCCCTCCACTTT.